This T cell receptor (beta chain) was documented in a study of human T cells and chemical hapten exposure. Original processing methods: A per-sample median of around 100,000 TCRs was observed, with a range of roughly 20,000 to 690,600. In TCRdb, the RACE reads were re-called with MiXCR into one record per CDR3 protein. TCRdb's processing, not the study's, gives the V and J calls here. Of fewer than 60,000 distinct CDR3 sequences listed, roughly 9.5% are singletons. Time point noted: patch test 1, 2 weeks after DPC sensitization. Treatment defined: therapeutic diphenylcyclopropenone sensitization with weekly scalp DPC. The study, taken as a whole, reports: Once DPC sensitization occurred, TCRs above 1 in 1000 frequency showed no change.

V shed 1 base, J shed 7 bases, and the junction held 2 bases outside the gene matches. Germline lookup yields CDR1 DFQATT and CDR2 SNEGSKA (reference sequence). There are 15 residues in the CDR3. This clonotype was seen only a few times. Antigen unknown. The chain uses TRBV20-1 and TRBJ2-2; 14 bases fit TRBD2. The sequenced sample was whole blood, obtained in connection with sensitization to the hapten diphenylcyclopropenone (DPC). The clonotype originates from a woman aged 45-65 years with alopecia areata. Some clones in this sample may be carry-over from other donors' samples. CDR3 region: CSARGGLAGDGELFF. For the CDR3, the DNA is TGCAGTGCTAGAGGGGGACTAGCGGGAGACGGGGAGCTGTTTTTT.